This T cell receptor (beta chain) was recorded in a study of cytomegalovirus exposure and HLA in healthy donors. In the PCR, 60 Vbeta and 13 Jbeta primers were used. Profiling relied on immunoSEQ multiplex PCR, and the TCRdb table lists in-frame clones only, not all of them. The sample lists 100,000 to 150,000 clones; around 76% were seen once. V lost 7 bases and J 4 bases, leaving 16 bases between the germline ends. This CDR3 has 14 amino acids. CDR1 and CDR2 from the germline V gene are SNHLY and FYNNEI. The chain combines TRBV2 with TRBJ1-1; D ambiguous. The receptor's source is a woman aged 60-75 years in good health and CMV-seropositive. Material: PBMCs. The DNA for the CDR3 is TGTGCCAGCAAGACCGAGGGTCAAGTCACTGAAGCTTTCTTT. It yields the protein CASKTEGQVTEAFF.